The entry that follows covers one T cell receptor beta chain sequence. Measured with immunoSEQ multiplex PCR; TCRdb has only the in-frame clones, and not every one. The sample shows around 110,000 clones, approximately 87% of them seen only once. The data belong to a study of blood T cell repertoires in COVID-19. The sequenced sample consisted of peripheral blood. The clonotype comes from a man aged 30 to 39 with acute or convalescent COVID-19.

CDR3 in DNA: TGTGCCAGCAGCGCTAGCGGGAGGGCGGGGGAGCAGTTCTTC. Protein: CASSASGRAGEQFF. The chain is built from TRBV9 and TRBJ2-1; TRBD2 agrees at 12 bases. The CDR3 runs 14 residues. The junction had 5 bases not matched to a gene; V was cut back by 3 bases and J by 10 bases. The germline CDR1 and CDR2 sequences are SGDLS and YYNGEE.